The 32 T cell receptor beta chains given below trace back to one sample, sequenced in a study of T cell responses to AZD1222 COVID-19 vaccine. Clones were read by immunoSEQ multiplex PCR, and TCRdb kept only the in-frame ones, dropping some. The table shows tens of thousands of clones, with around 87% occurring only once. The sequencing used peripheral blood, collected on day 0 of AZD1222 vaccination. These receptors originate from an adult in good health.

This rearrangement joins TRBV10-3 to TRBJ1-4; a weak D match, TRBD1 (5 bases). Germline V gives CDR1 ENHRY, CDR2 SYGVKD. V lost 3 bases and J lost 5, with 13 bases in between. The CDR3 loop spans 15 amino acids. DNA for the CDR3: TGTGCCATCAGTGATAGTAGGGGCGTAAATGAAAAACTGTTTTTT. The encoded protein is CAISDSRGVNEKLFF.

This clone was observed once. The V gene is TRBV7-3, the J gene TRBJ2-1, with D possibly called TRBD1 or TRBD2 (5 bases each). The V and J ends lost 2 bases and 7 bases respectively, with 12 bases between them. The germline V gene encodes CDR1 SGHTA and CDR2 FQGTGA. The CDR3 length is 14 residues. Here the CDR3 DNA reads TGTGCCAGCAGCTTACCGGGACCAATTAATGAGCAGTTCTTC. Translated: CASSLPGPINEQFF.

The gene calls are TRBV25-1 and TRBJ1-5; no reliable D call. The CDR3 loop spans 12 amino acids. Germline assignment: CDR1 MGHDK and CDR2 SYGVNS. Trimming left V 4 bases short and J 1 base short, with 2 bases between. CDR3 residues: CASSASNQPQHF. The DNA of the CDR3 is TGTGCCAGCAGTGCAAGCAATCAGCCCCAGCATTTT.

This chain joins TRBV6-5 and TRBJ1-1, with D possibly matching TRBD1 (5 bases). Germline V CDR1 and CDR2: MNHEY, SVGAGI. The CDR3 runs 14 residues. Trimming took off 6 bases at V and 0 bases at J, with 11 bases between the two ends. Here the CDR3 DNA reads TGTGCCAGCAGGAGACAGAGCCTGAACACTGAAGCTTTCTTT. This translates into CASRRQSLNTEAFF.

This chain joins TRBV4-2 and TRBJ2-7; the match to TRBD1 covers 8 bases. Germline V lookup: CDR1 LGHNA, CDR2 YNFKEQ. This CDR3 contains 15 residues. J lost 1 base, V lost 4 bases, and 6 bases had no gene match. The CDR3 region is CASSRGQGMSYEQYF. The CDR3 nucleotides are TGTGCCAGCAGCCGCGGACAGGGTATGTCCTACGAGCAGTACTTC.

The gene calls are TRBV27 and TRBJ1-6; 9 bases line up with TRBD1. With 5 bases clipped from V and 10 bases from J, the junction kept 12 bases outside the gene matches. CDR3 length equals 16 residues. CDR1 is MNHEY and CDR2 is SMNVEV in the germline V gene (reference sequence). CDR3 sequence reads: CASSPPGQGMESPLHF. The DNA for the CDR3 is TGTGCCAGCAGTCCCCCGGGACAGGGTATGGAGTCACCCCTCCACTTT.

The rearrangement links TRBV5-4 to TRBJ2-7, with a weak D call TRBD2 (6 bases). Germline V gene lookup returns CDR1 SGHNT and CDR2 YYREEE (reference sequence). The CDR3 is made up of 15 amino acids. V dropped 4 bases and J dropped 3 bases, with 17 bases sitting between them. In DNA, the CDR3 is TGTGCCAGCAGCACACACTCTGGAGCGGGCTACGAGCAGTACTTC. Protein product: CASSTHSGAGYEQYF.

The chain combines TRBV6-1 with TRBJ2-1; 7 bases agree with TRBD2. Germline CDR1 is MNHNS and CDR2 is SASEGT. Germline trimming cut 0 bases from V and 3 bases from J; bases unmatched to any gene: 5. The CDR3 sequence is 16 residues long. The CDR3 is CASSEAWGGFYNEQFF. Written as DNA, the CDR3 is TGTGCCAGCAGTGAAGCATGGGGGGGGTTCTACAATGAGCAGTTCTTC.

The V and J genes are TRBV28 and TRBJ1-4; possibly TRBD1 for D (6 bases). Germline V gene lookup returns CDR1 MDHEN and CDR2 SYDVKM. CDR3 length: 12 amino acids. V was clipped by 4 bases and J by 8 bases, with 8 bases between them. This CDR3 is CASSWGQEKLFF. The CDR3 bases are TGTGCCAGCAGTTGGGGGCAGGAAAAACTGTTTTTT.

The chain joins TRBV11-1 to TRBJ1-1; no reliable D call. V lost 3 bases and J lost 0, with 8 bases in between. The CDR3 is 14 residues long. Germline CDR1 is SGHAT and CDR2 is FQDESV (reference sequence). CDR3 in amino acids: CASSFTEMNTEAFF. CDR3 sequence (DNA): TGTGCCAGCAGCTTCACAGAGATGAACACTGAAGCTTTCTTT.

Only one count was recorded for this clone. The V call is TRBV7-3, the J call TRBJ2-3; tentative D call: TRBD2 (6 bases). The CDR3 runs to 17 residues. Germline loops: CDR1 SGHTA, CDR2 FQGTGA. V gave up 5 bases and J gave up 0 bases, with 18 bases separating them. CDR3 in DNA: TGTGCCAGCAGCCAATCTCCCGCGGCGGGAAGCACAGATACGCAGTATTTT. Protein product: CASSQSPAAGSTDTQYF.

The chain recombines TRBV18 with TRBJ2-2; D might be TRBD2 (5 bases). In germline, CDR1 is KGHSH, CDR2 LQKENI. V lost 2 bases and J lost 0, with 10 bases in between. The CDR3 is 16 residues long. CDR3 in DNA: TGTGCCAGCTCACCAGGGCAACTAGCGAACACCGGGGAGCTGTTTTTT. This codes for CASSPGQLANTGELFF.

The V and J genes are TRBV28 and TRBJ1-2; D may be TRBD1 (6 bases). Germline CDR1 and CDR2: MDHEN and SYDVKM. The CDR3 consists of 14 residues. Trimming removed 2 bases at V and 0 bases at J, with 7 bases between. CDR3 nucleotides: TGTGCCAGCAGTTTAACAGGGACTAACTATGGCTACACCTTC. As protein: CASSLTGTNYGYTF.

The chain has TRBV28 and TRBJ2-5; D might be TRBD1 or TRBD2, each matching 7 bases. Looked up from germline, CDR1 is MDHEN and CDR2 is SYDVKM. The CDR3 sequence is 14 residues long. V was shortened by 5 bases and J by 5 bases, with 15 bases between the two germline ends. For the CDR3, the DNA is TGTGCCAGCAGTCCCCAGGGGGGGGGCGAGACCCAGTACTTC. It codes for CASSPQGGGETQYF.

This chain uses TRBV5-4 with TRBJ1-1, with D possibly being TRBD1 (5 bases). With 0 bases removed from V and 5 bases from J, the gap between germline ends came to 11 bases. The CDR3 extends over 14 amino acids. Germline CDR1 and CDR2: SGHNT and YYREEE (reference sequence). CDR3 DNA: TGTGCCAGCAGCTTGGCCCAGGGAGGAACTGAAGCTTTCTTT. Encoded protein: CASSLAQGGTEAFF. Combining the CDR3 with reference TRBV5-4 and TRBJ1-1 gives the whole variable domain ETGVTQSPTHLIKTRGQQVTLRCSSQSGHNTVSWYQQALGQGPQFIFQYYREEENGRGNFPPRFSGLQFPNYSSELNVNALELDDSALYLCASSLAQGGTEAFFGQGTRLTVV.

This rearrangement joins TRBV18 to TRBJ2-7; 10 bases line up with TRBD1. V gave up 4 bases and J gave up 4 bases; unmatched junction bases: 10. The CDR3 has 16 amino acids. Germline CDR1 and CDR2: KGHSH and LQKENI. CDR3 amino acids: CASSLSAPGQGYEQYF. The DNA of the CDR3 is TGTGCCAGCTCACTTTCCGCCCCGGGACAGGGGTACGAGCAGTACTTC. Filled out from reference TRBV18 and TRBJ2-7, the complete variable domain reads NAGVMQNPRHLVRRRGQEARLRCSPMKGHSHVYWYRQLPEEGLKFMVYLQKENIIDESGMPKERFSAEFPKEGPSILRIQQVVRGDSAAYFCASSLSAPGQGYEQYFGPGTRLTVT.

V usage is TRBV24-1 and J usage is TRBJ1-2; D is unresolved. V shed 3 bases and J shed 5 bases, with 12 bases lying between them. Germline CDR1 reads KGHDR; CDR2 reads SFDVKD. The CDR3 loop spans 14 amino acids. The CDR3 loop is CATSDIIQRYGYTF. CDR3 bases: TGTGCCACCAGTGATATAATTCAGAGGTATGGCTACACCTTC.

This chain connects TRBV4-2 to TRBJ2-1, with TRBD2 as a possible D gene (6 bases). Germline V gene lookup returns CDR1 LGHNA and CDR2 YNFKEQ. The germline V and J ends were trimmed by 3 bases and 0 bases, with 15 bases remaining between them. There are 17 residues in the CDR3. CDR3 residues: CASSHPISGSSYNEQFF. The CDR3 nucleotides are TGTGCCAGCAGCCATCCGATTAGCGGAAGCTCCTACAATGAGCAGTTCTTC.

The chain's CDR3 is CASRPLPGAGANVLTF. CDR3 bases: TGTGCCAGCAGGCCCCTTCCGGGAGCTGGGGCCAACGTCCTGACTTTC. This rearrangement joins TRBV7-2 to TRBJ2-6, with D perhaps TRBD2 (6 bases). Trimming took 6 bases from V and 2 from J, leaving 14 bases between them. The CDR3 consists of 16 residues. CDR1 and CDR2 from the germline V gene are SGHTA and FQGNSA. Based on the CDR3 plus reference TRBV7-2 and TRBJ2-6, the full variable domain is GAGVSQSPSNKVTEKGKDVELRCDPISGHTALYWYRQSLGQGLEFLIYFQGNSAPDKSGLPSDRFSAERTGGSVSTLTIQRTQQEDSAVYLCASRPLPGAGANVLTFGAGSRLTVL.

The chain carries TRBV5-1 and TRBJ1-2; 9 nucleotides agree with TRBD1. The CDR3 is 14 residues long. Losses at the gene ends were 4 bases for V and 3 bases for J; bases not matched to a gene: 4. Germline V CDR1 and CDR2: SGHRS, YFSETQ. CDR3 amino acids: CASSGTGYDYGYTF. CDR3 nucleotide sequence: TGCGCCAGCAGCGGGACAGGGTACGACTATGGCTACACCTTC. Based on the CDR3 plus reference TRBV5-1 and TRBJ1-2, the full variable domain is KAGVTQTPRYLIKTRGQQVTLSCSPISGHRSVSWYQQTPGQGLQFLFEYFSETQRNKGNFPGRFSGRQFSNSRSEMNVSTLELGDSALYLCASSGTGYDYGYTFGSGTRLTVV.

The J gene is TRBJ2-2, the V gene TRBV7-9; D is unclear. The CDR3 is made up of 11 amino acids. The germline gives CDR1 SEHNR, CDR2 FQNEAQ (reference sequence). Trimming shortened V by 5 bases and J by 3 bases, and 1 base separated the two germline ends. The chain's CDR3 is CASSHTGELFF. DNA for the CDR3: TGTGCCAGCAGCCACACCGGGGAGCTGTTTTTT. Full variable domain (missing parts from reference TRBV7-9 and TRBJ2-2): DTGVSQNPRHKITKRGQNVTFRCDPISEHNRLYWYRQTLGQGPEFLTYFQNEAQLEKSRLLSDRFSAERPKGSFSTLEIQRTEQGDSAMYLCASSHTGELFFGEGSRLTVL.

The rearrangement links TRBV19 to TRBJ2-7, with 11 bases fitting TRBD2. Germline assignment: CDR1 LNHDA and CDR2 SQIVND (reference sequence). The CDR3 runs to 14 residues. The V segment lost 1 base and the J segment 8 bases; nucleotides outside the gene matches: 4. For the CDR3, the DNA is TGTGCCAGTAGTATAGGGCTAGCGGGAGGCCAGCAGTACTTC. It yields the protein CASSIGLAGGQQYF.

A single count supports this clone. The V and J genes are TRBV6-2 or TRBV6-3 and TRBJ2-7; tentative D call: TRBD2 (5 bases). Germline V gene lookup returns CDR1 MNHEY and CDR2 SVGEGT. This CDR3 spans 15 amino acids. Deletions cut 5 bases from V and 0 bases from J, with 14 bases between. The CDR3 coding sequence is TGTGCCAGCAGTGGACTCCTAGATAGCTCCTACGAGCAGTACTTC. It encodes CASSGLLDSSYEQYF.

The gene calls are TRBV7-9 and TRBJ2-7, with D possibly being TRBD1 or TRBD2 (5 bases each). The CDR3 is 11 amino acids. V dropped 5 bases and J dropped 7 bases, with 9 bases sitting between them. Germline loops: CDR1 SEHNR, CDR2 FQNEAQ (reference sequence). The CDR3 loop is CASSPWGEQYF. For the CDR3, the DNA is TGTGCCAGCAGCCCATGGGGGGAGCAGTACTTC.

The J gene is TRBJ2-5, the V gene TRBV14; 7 bases line up with TRBD1. Germline V gene sequence: CDR1 SGHDN, CDR2 FVKESK. V was pared by 4 bases and J by 1 base, with 6 bases of the junction left unmatched. CDR3 length: 15 residues. The CDR3 DNA sequence: TGTGCCAGCAGCCCCCTAACAGGGGCCCAAGAGACCCAGTACTTC. The encoded protein is CASSPLTGAQETQYF. The entire variable domain, with the rest obtained from reference TRBV14 and TRBJ2-5, is as follows: EAGVTQFPSHSVIEKGQTVTLRCDPISGHDNLYWYRRVMGKEIKFLLHFVKESKQDESGMPNNRFLAERTGGTYSTLKVQPAELEDSGVYFCASSPLTGAQETQYFGPGTRLLVL.

This clone occurred once. The rearrangement uses TRBV7-9 and TRBJ2-7; D gene ambiguous. The germline CDR1 and CDR2 sequences are SEHNR and FQNEAQ (reference sequence). Deletions cut 5 bases from V and 2 bases from J, with 13 bases between. The CDR3 totals 14 residues. CDR3 in amino acids: CASSADLGTYEQYF. CDR3 DNA sequence: TGTGCCAGCAGCGCCGACCTAGGGACCTACGAGCAGTACTTC.

The chain couples TRBV2 to TRBJ1-2; D is ambiguous. The CDR3 covers 14 residues. Deletions cut 2 bases from V and 4 bases from J, with 11 bases between. Germline lookup yields CDR1 SNHLY and CDR2 FYNNEI. DNA for the CDR3: TGTGCCAGCAGTGAAATCCAGGCGGGCTATGGCTACACCTTC. This codes for CASSEIQAGYGYTF.

The chain has TRBV24-1 and TRBJ1-1; the D is unclear. Trimming shortened V by 4 bases and J by 5 bases, and 4 bases separated the two germline ends. Germline lookup yields CDR1 KGHDR and CDR2 SFDVKD. CDR3 length equals 11 residues. CDR3 in DNA: TGTGCCACCAGTGACCGGACTGAAGCTTTCTTT. Its translation: CATSDRTEAFF.

The gene calls are TRBV29-1 and TRBJ1-1; 7 bases line up with TRBD1. The CDR3 is made up of 13 amino acids. With V trimmed by 7 bases and J by 0 bases, 5 bases remained unmatched. The germline CDR1 and CDR2 sequences are SQVTM and ANQGSEA. Written as DNA, the CDR3 is TGCAGCGGGGCAACAGGGGTGAACACTGAAGCTTTCTTT. It specifies CSGATGVNTEAFF.

The gene calls are TRBV18 and TRBJ1-1, with TRBD1 identical over 12 bases. V lost 6 bases to trimming and J lost 6 bases; unmatched junction nucleotides: 5. Per germline, CDR1 KGHSH and CDR2 LQKENI. This CDR3 contains 14 residues. As DNA, the CDR3 is TGTGCCAGCTCCTCCGGGACAGGGGGCTCTGAAGCTTTCTTT. Its translation: CASSSGTGGSEAFF.

This chain connects TRBV9 to TRBJ2-5; 12 bases are shared with TRBD2. This CDR3 has 16 residues. Germline lookup yields CDR1 SGDLS and CDR2 YYNGEE. The V and J ends lost 4 bases and 0 bases, in that order; junction bases with no gene match: 4. For the CDR3, the DNA is TGTGCCAGCAGCCCGGGGACTAGCGGGTACCAAGAGACCCAGTACTTC. This translates into CASSPGTSGYQETQYF.

The V and J genes are TRBV21-1 and TRBJ1-6; the table's D call, TRBD1, was not checked against the DNA. TRBV21-1 is given as a pseudogene. The CDR3 has 19 amino acids. The CDR3 DNA reads as TGTGCCAGCTCTCGGACAGGCGAAAACATATCCTCCTATAATTCACCCCTCCACTTT. It encodes CASSRTGENISSYNSPLHF.